This T cell receptor (beta chain) emerged from a study of blood T cells in healthy people across ages (dated by TCRdb to between 2014 and 2017). About the investigation overall: In model experiments, template switching captured roughly one uniquely barcoded TCR beta cDNA molecule for every two T cells. To avoid experimental bias, donors of different ages were spread randomly across the sequencing lanes. For two donors (one aged 18 to 29 and one aged 80 or older), the study analyzed two additional independent replicas of 1 million unique cDNA reads from the same blood draw. Age-related changes in TCR beta repertoire diversity were measured in the study by deep sequencing normalized with unique cDNA molecular identifiers. The donors were split into four age groups: young (average roughly 15 years), middle-aged (roughly 40), aged (about 56) and long-lived (about 74). The study at large found these results: Donor CMV infection status was unknown, potentially confounding age-related changes in expanded clonotypes. Compared with the aged group, more naive CD4+ T cells, fewer expanded clones and increased TCR diversity were shown by the long-lived group, suggesting age selection. Total diversity estimates from one million sequenced T cells were considered lower bounds and underestimates. As age increased, observed TCR beta diversity per million T cells dropped in a roughly linear way, and a significant reduction was already evident by age 40. Conclusive comparison of naive and antigen-experienced compartments was prevented by the profiling of bulk unsorted PBMCs. A strong correlation was found between observed TCR beta diversity and the percentage of naive T cells measured by flow cytometry.

This clonotype was observed a few times. Its cognate antigen has yet to be identified. Within one base of it there is no much larger clone, and no base qualities were kept. The CDR3 covers 18 residues, taking in both the cysteine and the phenylalanine. The only DNA kept is the CDR3, 54 bases in frame from the first base. Looking up the germline V gene yields CDR1 SGHRS and CDR2 YFSETQ. Trimming leaves V shorter by 4 bases and J shorter by 3 bases, with the junction holding 12 bases beyond the gene matches. Library preparation was by 5' RACE. Data came from an Illumina HiSeq 2500. A second about 7 to 11 cycle PCR used a sample-barcoded 5' primer and a J-beta primer mix. A template-switch 5' adaptor carrying 12 random nucleotides introduced a unique molecular identifier onto each TCR beta cDNA molecule. At least 2.5 million CDR3-containing paired-end reads were obtained from each sample. All of the RNA was converted into first-strand cDNA using the Mint cDNA synthesis kit, with a TRBC-specific oligonucleotide serving as the primer. Following uracil-DNA glycosylase treatment, all cDNA underwent a first 18-cycle PCR with the universal primers M1SS and BC2_uni_R. Turning to the authors' computational methods: Each sample was normalized by randomly selecting 1 million high-quality reads, each carrying a distinct molecular identifier. Reads with shared molecular identifiers were discarded instead of being binned into consensus sequences. MiTCR, set to a Q25 quality threshold and the strictest error-elimination algorithm, was used for CDR3 identification, clonotype clustering and error correction. A nonparametric unseen species model using Euler transformation provided a lower-bound estimate of total TCR beta diversity. The public reads were reprocessed in TCRdb via fastp at Q25 and MiXCR, keeping in-frame beta chains. Rows are unified per CDR3 protein, each entry keeping the most common DNA and genes. These V and J calls derive from TCRdb rather than the authors' analysis. This sample is represented by about 1.8 million distinct CDR3 sequences; about 50% of them were singletons. The ten biggest clones cover 2.1% of the sample.

Donors were a few dozen systemically healthy Caucasian individuals from Russia aged about 6 to 100 years. Each donor gave ten milliliters of peripheral blood, collected into EDTA-treated Vacutainer tubes. Ficoll-Paque density-gradient centrifugation was used to isolate PBMCs, with at least 6.5 million per sample. Total RNA was extracted from PBMCs with Trizol reagent, with at least 5 micrograms obtained per sample. For every donor, an aliquot of PBMCs went through flow cytometry to measure the percentages of naive CD45RAhigh/CD27high T cells. This receptor was obtained from a woman aged 40-49 years in good health. The sequenced material came from blood. The sequence joins TRBV5-1 to TRBJ2-1; 11 bases in between match TRBD1. For the CDR3, the sequence is CASSQGTGGRRVYNEQFF. The DNA is TGCGCCAGCAGCCAGGGGACAGGGGGACGTCGGGTCTACAATGAGCAGTTCTTC.